These 21 T cell receptor beta chains were sequenced from one sample in a study of glioma-infiltrating T cells. Amplification of TCR alpha and beta CDR3 regions from RNA used iRepertoire nested multiplex PCR. TCRdb analysed the multiplex PCR reads with MiXCR anew, one entry per CDR3 protein. Among about 130,000 distinct CDR3 sequences, approximately 25% were seen once, and the ten largest hold roughly 15%. Material: glioma tissue, nonneoplastic brain tissue, or PBMCs (not recorded which). These receptors were collected from a human donor with low-grade glioma or glioblastoma, undergoing nonglioma brain surgery, or in good health (not recorded which).

The chain combines TRBV6-1 with TRBJ1-5, with a tentative D call TRBD1 (5 bases). V was cut by 6 bases and J by 10 bases, with 19 bases left in between. This CDR3 comprises 14 residues. CDR1 and CDR2 from the germline V gene are MNHNS and SASEGT. This CDR3 is CASRTTGEGTPQHF. The CDR3 region has the DNA TGTGCCAGCAGAACCACAGGAGAGGGTACACCCCAGCATTTT.

There are many counts of this clonotype. One base away lies a much larger clone, so this may be a sequencing read error. V is TRBV7-2 and J is TRBJ2-3; 8 bases are shared with TRBD2. Germline CDR1 reads SGHTA; CDR2 reads FQGNSA. V was clipped by 8 bases and J by 5 bases; unmatched bases: 9. The CDR3 consists of 14 residues. The DNA for the CDR3 is TGTGCCAGCGGCGTGGGACTAGAAGGAGATACGCAGTATTTT. Translating it yields CASGVGLEGDTQYF. Supplemented by reference TRBV7-2 and TRBJ2-3, the full variable domain reads GAGVSQSPSNKVTEKGKDVELRCDPISGHTALYWYRQSLGQGLEFLIYFQGNSAPDKSGLPSDRFSAERTGGSVSTLTIQRTQQEDSAVYLCASGVGLEGDTQYFGPGTRLTVL.

This clonotype was detected many times. This rearrangement joins TRBV7-8 to TRBJ2-7; TRBD2 might be the D (6 bases). CDR1 and CDR2 (germline): SGHVS, FQNEAQ. The CDR3 runs to 15 residues. Trimming removed 5 bases at V and 0 bases at J, with 14 bases between. In DNA form, the CDR3 reads TGTGCCAGCAGCCTTAGGGACTCGCCCTCCTACGAGCAGTACTTC. Translated, it gives CASSLRDSPSYEQYF.

Many counts were recorded for this clonotype. The rearrangement joins TRBV20-1 to TRBJ2-5; possibly TRBD2 for D (5 bases). Germline V gene lookup returns CDR1 DFQATT and CDR2 SNEGSKA (reference sequence). V was trimmed by 0 bases and J by 2 bases, leaving 7 bases between them. The CDR3 is made up of 13 amino acids. The chain's CDR3 is CSARDSGQETQYF. The CDR3 DNA reads TGCAGTGCTAGAGATTCGGGGCAAGAGACCCAGTACTTC.

Concerning this clonotype itself: This sequence may be a read error, since a much larger clone differs from it by one base. The rearrangement uses TRBV3-1 and TRBJ2-1, with 13 bases fitting TRBD2. CDR1 LGHDT and CDR2 YNNKEL come from the germline V gene (reference sequence). There are 18 residues in the CDR3. As DNA, the CDR3 is TGTGCCAGCGGCCAAGAGACTAGCGGGAGGCCCCCCTACAATGAGCAGTTCTTC. This gives the protein CASGQETSGRPPYNEQFF.

On this clonotype: One junction end disagrees with the germline gene, perhaps due to a read error. This sequence joins TRBV24-1 and TRBJ2-2; no reliable D call. In germline, CDR1 is KGHDR, CDR2 SFDVKD. CDR3 size: 14 residues. The CDR3: CATRAAKNSGELFF. DNA for the CDR3: TGTGCCACCAGGGCCGCCAAGAACAGCGGGGAGCTGTTTTTT.

This clonotype came up many times. It may be a read error: a sequence one base away is much more abundant. The CDR3 DNA reads TGTGCCAGCAGTCTTACTAGCGGTGGGCGCGTATGGACCCAGTACTTC. Protein: CASSLTSGGRVWTQYF. V gene TRBV27 combines with J gene TRBJ2-5; 8 bases align to TRBD2. With V trimmed by 5 bases and J by 7 bases, 15 bases remained unmatched. The CDR3 is 16 residues long. Germline CDR1 is MNHEY and CDR2 is SMNVEV (reference sequence).

On this clonotype itself: Without the conserved terminal phenylalanine or tryptophan, this CDR3 likely stems from a read error. The chain links TRBV6-6 to TRBJ1-1, with D uncertain. The germline gives CDR1 MNHNY, CDR2 SVGAGI (reference sequence). Trimming removed 2 bases at V and 4 bases at J, with 11 bases between. There are 14 residues in the CDR3. The CDR3 nucleotides read TGTGCCAGCAGTTACAGTGAAGGAACCACTGAAGCTTTCCTT. Encoded protein: CASSYSEGTTEAFL.

A word on this clonotype: The CDR3 does not close with the conserved phenylalanine or tryptophan, likely indicating a read error. This chain links TRBV13 with TRBJ1-5; TRBD1 matches at 7 bases. V trimming: 5 bases; J trimming: 5 bases; junction bases outside the gene matches: 6. Germline CDR1 is PRHDT and CDR2 is FYEKMQ (reference sequence). The CDR3 is made up of 14 amino acids. The CDR3 region is CASSAQGNYQPQHL. DNA for the CDR3: TGTGCCAGCAGCGCACAGGGGAATTATCAGCCCCAGCATCTT.

A word on this clonotype: It may be a read error: a sequence one base away is much more abundant. The chain uses TRBV7-9 and TRBJ1-1; no firm D call. V was pared by 9 bases and J by 6 bases, with 23 bases between. This CDR3 comprises 15 residues. Germline-derived CDR1 and CDR2 are SEHNR and FQNEAQ (reference sequence). This CDR3 is CARSLPDGVDAEAFF. The CDR3 DNA sequence: TGTGCCAGAAGCCTTCCAGATGGTGTAGATGCTGAAGCTTTCTTT.

This clonotype showed up many times. The chain couples TRBV7-2 to TRBJ2-4, with 8 bases aligning to TRBD1. Per germline, CDR1 SGHTA and CDR2 FQGNSA. V gave up 5 bases and J gave up 5 bases; unmatched junction bases: 5. The CDR3 totals 14 residues. CDR3 residues: CASSRTGFENIQYF. CDR3 nucleotides: TGTGCCAGCAGCCGGACAGGGTTCGAAAACATTCAGTACTTC.

This clonotype was found once. This chain links TRBV2 with TRBJ2-7, with D possibly matching TRBD2 (6 bases). Trimming cost V 5 bases and J 6 bases, with 23 bases left between them. Germline CDR1 SNHLY, CDR2 FYNNEI. The CDR3 is 16 residues long. The CDR3 loop reads CASSFWPQGLPSEQYF. The DNA of the CDR3 is TGTGCCAGCAGTTTTTGGCCCCAAGGACTACCTAGCGAGCAGTACTTC.

This clonotype was seen repeatedly, ten times or more. The rearrangement joins TRBV6-1 to TRBJ1-2, with 9 bases lining up with TRBD1. This CDR3 spans 15 amino acids. Looked up from germline, CDR1 is MNHNS and CDR2 is SASEGT. The ends lost 4 bases at V and 3 bases at J; junction bases unmatched: 6. The CDR3 bases are TGTGCCAGCAGTGCTCGGACAGGGGTGGACTATGGCTACACCTTC. Its translation is CASSARTGVDYGYTF.

This clonotype was seen more than once but under ten times. The CDR3 here is CASSESPQGAYEQYF. The CDR3 DNA sequence: TGTGCCAGTAGTGAGTCGCCGCAGGGGGCGTACGAGCAGTACTTC. The rearrangement links TRBV19 to TRBJ2-7, with TRBD1 identical over 8 bases. The CDR3 extends over 15 amino acids. The ends lost 5 bases at V and 4 bases at J; junction bases unmatched: 10. Germline loops: CDR1 LNHDA, CDR2 SQIVND (reference sequence).

At least ten counts were recorded for this clonotype. The chain employs TRBV5-1 and TRBJ2-3; 9 nucleotides line up with TRBD1. There are 16 residues in the CDR3. Germline values: CDR1 SGHRS, CDR2 YFSETQ. V dropped 1 base and J dropped 2; count of bases not matched to a gene: 5. The CDR3 sequence: CASSLRGQGSTDTQYF. In DNA, the CDR3 is TGCGCCAGCAGCTTGCGAGGACAGGGGTCCACAGATACGCAGTATTTT.

In this sample, this clonotype turned up once. One base away lies a much larger clone, so this may be a sequencing read error. The chain employs TRBV15 and TRBJ2-1, with 8 bases identical to TRBD2. The V gene's germline CDR1 is LNHNV and CDR2 YYDKDF (reference sequence). The CDR3 has 17 residues. CDR3 bases: TGTACCACCAGCAGAGAAGTGTTACTAGCGGTTGGTGCTGAGCAGTTCTTC. It codes for CTTSREVLLAVGAEQFF.

At least ten counts were recorded for this clonotype. This chain uses TRBV19 with TRBJ2-5; 7 positions agree with TRBD1. V lost 5 bases to trimming and J lost 1 base; unmatched junction nucleotides: 10. Per germline, CDR1 LNHDA and CDR2 SQIVND (reference sequence). CDR3 length: 16 residues. The CDR3 loop reads CASSSRDRAAQETQYF. CDR3 in DNA: TGTGCCAGTAGTTCTCGAGACAGGGCGGCCCAAGAGACCCAGTACTTC. The full variable domain, completed using reference TRBV19 and TRBJ2-5, is DGGITQSPKYLFRKEGQNVTLSCEQNLNHDAMYWYRQDPGQGLRLIYYSQIVNDFQKGDIAEGYSVSREKKESFPLTVTSAQKNPTAFYLCASSSRDRAAQETQYFGPGTRLLVL.

Comment on this clonotype: The junction departs from the called germline gene at one end, perhaps through a read error. The DNA for the CDR3 is TGTGCCAGCAGATTGGCCGGTAACACAGATACGCAGTATTTT. Translating it yields CASRLAGNTDTQYF. V and J are TRBV5-6 and TRBJ2-3; D ambiguous. CDR1 SGHDT and CDR2 YYEEEE come from the germline V gene. The CDR3 is 14 amino acids.

This clonotype was detected many times. The V and J genes are TRBV5-1 and TRBJ2-3; TRBD2 aligns across 12 bases. V shed 0 bases and J 2 bases; nucleotides not matched to a gene: 7. Per the germline V gene, CDR1 is SGHRS and CDR2 is YFSETQ. The CDR3 sequence is 18 residues long. The CDR3, as DNA: TGCGCCAGCAGCTTGGGACTAGCGGGAGTTTACTCCACAGATACGCAGTATTTT. This gives the protein CASSLGLAGVYSTDTQYF.

This clonotype showed up many times. V usage is TRBV20-1 and J usage is TRBJ2-7; a weak D match, TRBD2 (5 bases). Germline lookup yields CDR1 DFQATT and CDR2 SNEGSKA (reference sequence). The CDR3 has 13 residues. V shed 5 bases and J shed 2 bases, with 13 bases lying between them. The CDR3 region is CSAGSVLTYEQYF. Here the CDR3 DNA reads TGCAGTGCTGGTAGCGTCCTAACCTACGAGCAGTACTTC.

The chain joins TRBV29-1 to TRBJ2-7, with TRBD2 as a possible D gene (5 bases). This CDR3 is built from 13 residues. Trimming took off 4 bases at V and 3 bases at J, with 13 bases between the two ends. Germline CDR1 is SQVTM and CDR2 is ANQGSEA. CDR3 DNA: TGCAGCGTTGCCGAGGGAGTGAACTACGAGCAGTACTTC. It specifies CSVAEGVNYEQYF.